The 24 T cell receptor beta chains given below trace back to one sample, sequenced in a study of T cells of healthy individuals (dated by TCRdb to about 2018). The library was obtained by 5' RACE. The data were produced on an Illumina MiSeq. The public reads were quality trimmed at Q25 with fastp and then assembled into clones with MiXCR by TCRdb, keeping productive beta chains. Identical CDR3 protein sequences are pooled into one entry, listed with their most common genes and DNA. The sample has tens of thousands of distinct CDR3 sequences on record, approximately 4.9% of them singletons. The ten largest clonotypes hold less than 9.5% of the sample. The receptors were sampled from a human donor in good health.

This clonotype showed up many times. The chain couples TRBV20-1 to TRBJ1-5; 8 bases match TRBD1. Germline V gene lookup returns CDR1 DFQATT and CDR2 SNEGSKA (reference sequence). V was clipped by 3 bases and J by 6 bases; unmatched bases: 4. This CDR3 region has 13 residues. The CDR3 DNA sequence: TGCAGTGCTAGGCGACAGGGGAGTCAGCCCCAGCATTTT. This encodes CSARRQGSQPQHF.

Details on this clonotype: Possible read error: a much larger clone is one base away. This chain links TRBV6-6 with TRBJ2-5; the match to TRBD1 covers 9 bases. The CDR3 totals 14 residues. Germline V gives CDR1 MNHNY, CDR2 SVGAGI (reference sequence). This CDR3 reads CDSSTGGRQETQYF. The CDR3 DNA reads TGTGACAGCAGTACAGGGGGCCGCCAAGAGACCCAGTACTTC.

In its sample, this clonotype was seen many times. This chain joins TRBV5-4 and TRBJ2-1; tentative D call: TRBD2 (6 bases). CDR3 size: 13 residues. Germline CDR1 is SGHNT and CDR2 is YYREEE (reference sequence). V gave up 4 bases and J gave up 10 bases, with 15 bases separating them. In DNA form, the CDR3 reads TGTGCCAGCAGCCGCCGACTGGAGGGGGAGCAGTTCTTC. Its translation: CASSRRLEGEQFF. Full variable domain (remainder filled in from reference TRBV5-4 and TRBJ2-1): ETGVTQSPTHLIKTRGQQVTLRCSSQSGHNTVSWYQQALGQGPQFIFQYYREEENGRGNFPPRFSGLQFPNYSSELNVNALELDDSALYLCASSRRLEGEQFFGPGTRLTVL.

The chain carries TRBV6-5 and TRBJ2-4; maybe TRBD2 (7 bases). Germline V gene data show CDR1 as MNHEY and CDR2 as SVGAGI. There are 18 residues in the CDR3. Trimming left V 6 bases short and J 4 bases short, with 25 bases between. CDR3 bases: TGTGCCAGCAGCCACAAGGAGGCGGGGAGGGGGTCTAAAAACATTCAGTACTTC. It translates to CASSHKEAGRGSKNIQYF.

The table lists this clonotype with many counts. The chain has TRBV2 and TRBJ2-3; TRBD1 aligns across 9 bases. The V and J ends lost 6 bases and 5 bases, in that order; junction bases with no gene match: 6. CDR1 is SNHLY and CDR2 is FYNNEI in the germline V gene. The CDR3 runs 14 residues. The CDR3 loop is CASRGDREIDTQYF. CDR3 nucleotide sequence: TGTGCCAGCAGGGGGGACAGGGAAATAGATACGCAGTATTTT.

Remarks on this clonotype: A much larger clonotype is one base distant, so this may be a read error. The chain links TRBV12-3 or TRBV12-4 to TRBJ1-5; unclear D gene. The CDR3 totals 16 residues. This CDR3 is CASSFISSVSNQPQNF. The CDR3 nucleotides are TGTGCCAGCAGTTTTATCAGTAGTGTTAGCAATCAGCCCCAGAATTTT.

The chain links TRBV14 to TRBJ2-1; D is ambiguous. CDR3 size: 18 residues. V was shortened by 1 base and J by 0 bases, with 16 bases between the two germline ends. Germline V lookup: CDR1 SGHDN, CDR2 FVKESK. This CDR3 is CASSQGSSGSSSYNEQFF. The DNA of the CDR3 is TGTGCCAGCAGCCAAGGGTCTAGTGGTTCATCCTCCTACAATGAGCAGTTCTTC. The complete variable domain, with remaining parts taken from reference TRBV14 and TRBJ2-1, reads EAGVTQFPSHSVIEKGQTVTLRCDPISGHDNLYWYRRVMGKEIKFLLHFVKESKQDESGMPNNRFLAERTGGTYSTLKVQPAELEDSGVYFCASSQGSSGSSSYNEQFFGPGTRLTVL.

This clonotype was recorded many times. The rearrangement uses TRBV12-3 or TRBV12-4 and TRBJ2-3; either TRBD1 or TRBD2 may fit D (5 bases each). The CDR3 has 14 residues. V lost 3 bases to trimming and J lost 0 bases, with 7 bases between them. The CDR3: CASSFGGSTDTQYF. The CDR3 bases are TGTGCCAGCAGTTTTGGGGGAAGCACAGATACGCAGTATTTT.

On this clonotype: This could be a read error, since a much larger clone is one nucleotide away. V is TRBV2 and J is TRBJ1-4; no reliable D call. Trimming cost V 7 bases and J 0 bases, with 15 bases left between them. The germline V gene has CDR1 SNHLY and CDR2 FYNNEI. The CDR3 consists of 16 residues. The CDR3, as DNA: TGTGCCAGCAACGGGTTGATAGGGTCAACTAATGAAAAACTGTTTTTT. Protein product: CASNGLIGSTNEKLFF.

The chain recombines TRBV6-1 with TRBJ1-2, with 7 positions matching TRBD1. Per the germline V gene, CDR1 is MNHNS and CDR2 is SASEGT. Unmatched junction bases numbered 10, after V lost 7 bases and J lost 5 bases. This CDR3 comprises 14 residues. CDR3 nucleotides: TGTGCCAGCAACCTGAGGGTACAGGGGTATGGCTACACCTTC. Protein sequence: CASNLRVQGYGYTF.

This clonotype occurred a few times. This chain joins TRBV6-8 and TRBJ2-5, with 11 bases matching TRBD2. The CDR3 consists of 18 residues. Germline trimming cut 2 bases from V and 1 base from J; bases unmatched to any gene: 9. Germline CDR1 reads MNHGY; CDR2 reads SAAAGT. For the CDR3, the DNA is TGTGCCAGCAGTTACGGCCCCCTAGCGGGGGGCACCCAAGAGACCCAGTACTTC. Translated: CASSYGPLAGGTQETQYF.

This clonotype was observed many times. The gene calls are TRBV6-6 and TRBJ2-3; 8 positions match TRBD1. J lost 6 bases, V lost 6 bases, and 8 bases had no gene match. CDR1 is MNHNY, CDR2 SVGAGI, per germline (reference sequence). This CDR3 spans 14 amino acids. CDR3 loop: CASRWTGTRDTQYF. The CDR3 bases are TGTGCCAGCAGATGGACAGGGACACGGGATACGCAGTATTTT.

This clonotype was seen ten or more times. CDR3 sequence reads: CASRGEGQPQHF. CDR3 bases: TGTGCCAGCAGAGGAGAGGGTCAGCCCCAGCATTTT. This sequence joins TRBV12-3 or TRBV12-4 and TRBJ1-5, with D hard to call. This CDR3 has 12 residues. Trimming shortened V by 6 bases and J by 6 bases, and 9 bases separated the two germline ends.

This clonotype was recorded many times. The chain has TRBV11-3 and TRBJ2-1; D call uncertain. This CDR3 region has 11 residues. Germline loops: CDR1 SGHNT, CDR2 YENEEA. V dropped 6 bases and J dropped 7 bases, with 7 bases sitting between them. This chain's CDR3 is CASRTANEQFF. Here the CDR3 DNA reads TGTGCCAGCAGAACGGCGAATGAGCAGTTCTTC.

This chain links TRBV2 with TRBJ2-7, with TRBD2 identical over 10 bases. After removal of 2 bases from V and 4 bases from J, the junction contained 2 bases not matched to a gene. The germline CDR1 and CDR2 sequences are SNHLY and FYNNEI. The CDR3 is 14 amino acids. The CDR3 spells CASSELLAGYEQYF. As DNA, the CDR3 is TGTGCCAGCAGTGAACTACTAGCGGGGTACGAGCAGTACTTC.

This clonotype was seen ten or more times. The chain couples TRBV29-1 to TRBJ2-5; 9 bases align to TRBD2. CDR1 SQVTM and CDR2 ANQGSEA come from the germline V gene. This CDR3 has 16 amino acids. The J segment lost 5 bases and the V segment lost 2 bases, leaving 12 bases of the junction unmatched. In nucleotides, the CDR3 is TGCAGCGTTGAACCAGCGGGGGGACCCTATGGGGAGACCCAGTACTTC. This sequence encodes CSVEPAGGPYGETQYF.

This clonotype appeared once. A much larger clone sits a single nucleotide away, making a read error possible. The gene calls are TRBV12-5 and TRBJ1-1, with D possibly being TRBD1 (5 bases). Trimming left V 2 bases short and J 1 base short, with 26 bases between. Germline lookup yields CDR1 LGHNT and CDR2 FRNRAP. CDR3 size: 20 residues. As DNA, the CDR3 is TGTGCTAGTGGTTTGCCTCACCCCCGGGTCAGGGTCCTAGCGAACACTGAAGCTTTCTTT. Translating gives CASGLPHPRVRVLANTEAFF.

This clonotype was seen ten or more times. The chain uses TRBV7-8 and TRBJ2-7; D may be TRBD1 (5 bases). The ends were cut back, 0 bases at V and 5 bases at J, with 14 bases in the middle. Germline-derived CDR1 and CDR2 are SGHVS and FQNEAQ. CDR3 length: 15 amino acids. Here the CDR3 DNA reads TGTGCCAGCAGCTTAGCGCCAGGGAATAAGGACGAGCAGTACTTC. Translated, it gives CASSLAPGNKDEQYF.

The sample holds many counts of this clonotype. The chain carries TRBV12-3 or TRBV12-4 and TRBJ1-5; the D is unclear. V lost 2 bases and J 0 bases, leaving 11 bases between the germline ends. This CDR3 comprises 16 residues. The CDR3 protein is CASSLKLVNSNQPQHF. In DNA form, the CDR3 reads TGTGCCAGCAGTTTAAAGTTAGTAAATAGCAATCAGCCCCAGCATTTT.

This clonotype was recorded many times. In nucleotides, the CDR3 is TGCGCCAGCAGCTTGGCCCCCAGGGGGTCGAACAATCAGCCCCAGCATTTT. It is translated as CASSLAPRGSNNQPQHF. The chain employs TRBV5-1 and TRBJ1-5; 7 positions agree with TRBD1. V trimming: 0 bases; J trimming: 3 bases; junction bases outside the gene matches: 9. CDR1 is SGHRS and CDR2 is YFSETQ in the germline V gene. CDR3 size: 17 residues.

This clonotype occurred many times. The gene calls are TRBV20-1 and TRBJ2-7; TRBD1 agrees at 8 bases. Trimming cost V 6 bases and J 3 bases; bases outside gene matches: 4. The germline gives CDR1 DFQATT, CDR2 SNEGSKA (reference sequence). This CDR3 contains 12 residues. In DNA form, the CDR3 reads TGCAGTGCGTCCGGGACAGGCTACGAGCAGTACTTC. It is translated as CSASGTGYEQYF.

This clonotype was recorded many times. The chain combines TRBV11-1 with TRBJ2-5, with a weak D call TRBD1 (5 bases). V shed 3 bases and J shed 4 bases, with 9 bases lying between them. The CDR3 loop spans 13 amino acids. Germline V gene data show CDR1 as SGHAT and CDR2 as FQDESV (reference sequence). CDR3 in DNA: TGTGCCAGCAGCTTCCCAGGGCGAGAGACCCAGTACTTC. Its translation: CASSFPGRETQYF. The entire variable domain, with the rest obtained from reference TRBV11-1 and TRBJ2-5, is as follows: EAEVAQSPRYKITEKSQAVAFWCDPISGHATLYWYRQILGQGPELLVQFQDESVVDDSQLPKDRFSAERLKGVDSTLKIQPAELGDSAMYLCASSFPGRETQYFGPGTRLLVL.

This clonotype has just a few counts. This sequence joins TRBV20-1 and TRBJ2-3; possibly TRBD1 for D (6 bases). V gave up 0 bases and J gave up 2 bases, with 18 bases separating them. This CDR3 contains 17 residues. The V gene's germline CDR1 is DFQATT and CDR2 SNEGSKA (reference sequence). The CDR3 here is CSARDYGTKKVTDTQYF. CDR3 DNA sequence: TGCAGTGCTAGAGATTACGGGACAAAAAAGGTCACAGATACGCAGTATTTT.

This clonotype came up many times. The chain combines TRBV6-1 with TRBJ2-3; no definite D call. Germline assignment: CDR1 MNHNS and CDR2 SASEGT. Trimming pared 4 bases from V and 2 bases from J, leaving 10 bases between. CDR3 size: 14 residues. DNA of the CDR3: TGTGCCAGCAGTGGCAGCCGTTACACAGATACGCAGTATTTT. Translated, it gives CASSGSRYTDTQYF.